This T cell receptor beta chain comes out of a study of CD8 T cells in Susac syndrome. The CDR3 spans 14 residues. Germline lookup yields CDR1 DFQATT and CDR2 SNEGSKA (reference sequence). V was cut by 1 base and J by 6 bases, with 12 bases left in between. Random hexamers were used to reverse transcribe an amount of 0.5 to 1 ug RNA. TCRdb ran MiXCR on the immunoSEQ multiplex PCR reads and lists one entry per CDR3 protein. The repertoire has about 210,000 distinct CDR3 sequences, roughly 93% of them found once; the top ten carry around 0.16%. The specimen was CD4+ T cells from PBMCs. The chain combines TRBV20-1 with TRBJ2-2, with TRBD1 as a possible D gene (6 bases). The source is a human donor with Susac syndrome. The CDR3 region is CSARGRGKPGELFF. The CDR3 nucleotides are TGCAGTGCTAGAGGCAGGGGAAAGCCCGGGGAGCTGTTTTTT.